Reported below is one T cell receptor beta chain. The data originate from a study of CD8+ T cells in alopecia areata. V was trimmed by 2 bases and J by 7 bases, leaving 17 bases between them. The CDR3 is made up of 15 amino acids. Germline V gives CDR1 LNHDA, CDR2 SQIVND (reference sequence). Sequencing used cDNA as its template, made by extracting RNA and reverse transcribing it. Generated by immunoSEQ multiplex PCR, the TCRdb table keeps only in-frame clones and is missing some. Altogether about 30,000 clones are present, roughly 60% being singletons, with the ten largest covering approximately 19%.

The chain links TRBV19 to TRBJ1-1; weak D call: TRBD1 (5 bases). The sample taken for sequencing was NKG2D-high CD8+ T cells sorted from blood. This receptor was identified in a human donor with alopecia areata. The CDR3 sequence: CASSITGDVVGEAFF. The CDR3 nucleotides read TGTGCCAGTAGTATAACCGGGGACGTAGTGGGTGAAGCTTTCTTT.